This T cell receptor beta chain was observed in a study of T cells after yellow fever vaccination (dated by TCRdb to between 2019 and 2020). Background for the entire study: The SMART-Seq v4 Ultra Low Input RNA kit was used to prepare libraries from fractions with low cell numbers. Blood was collected at multiple timepoints before and after primary and secondary immunization, and bulk PBMC replicates and cell subsets were isolated. Two healthy male donors, one aged 18 to 30 and one aged 30 to 40 years, made up the cohort. To follow T-cell clones before and after primary and booster YFV17D yellow fever vaccination, bulk TCR alpha and beta repertoires were sequenced over time.

With regard to this clonotype: Its antigen is unknown. The junction departs from germline at one end; a sequencing error may be responsible.

TCR cDNA was made using 5'RACE template switching, a step that added a universal primer site and unique molecular identifiers. cDNA synthesis was primed from both the TCR alpha and TCR beta constant segments. Libraries were amplified in two PCR steps, with sample barcodes and sequencing adapters added in the second step. Sequencing of libraries was performed on Illumina HiSeq 2500 (2x100 bp) or NovaSeq (2x150 bp). On the authors' methods: Reads were demultiplexed and collapsed into UMI consensus sequences with MIGEC, and V(D)J alignment was performed with MiXCR. Vaccine-responding clonotypes were identified with edgeR using replicate PBMC samples, with FDR below 0.01 and a log2 fold change above 5 up to day 15 being required. Each bulk clonotype received a CD4 or CD8 identity based on whether the sequenced CD4 or CD8 repertoire contained that clonotype at higher abundance. The public reads were run again by TCRdb, first through fastp at Q25 and then through MiXCR, and only productive beta chains were kept. Here each entry gathers all rows of one CDR3 protein and keeps the most common genes and DNA. The V and J calls were not made by the authors but by TCRdb's processing. This sample holds approximately 600,000 distinct CDR3 sequences; approximately 13% were observed only once. The top ten clonotypes cover 15% of the sample.

The CDR3 runs 15 amino acids, cysteine and phenylalanine included. Of all the DNA, just the CDR3 is kept, 45 bases in frame from base 1. Via the germline V gene (reference sequence), CDR1 is SSHAT and CDR2 FNYEAQ. General study outcomes and caveats: Most clones expanded after primary vaccination were re-detected after the booster (around 96% of CD4 and around 88% of CD8), suggesting broad memory maintenance. The secondary T-cell response was weaker than the primary response but faster, peaking on day 5 instead of day 15. FACS-sorted repertoires could contain abundant contaminating clonotypes from the bulk population, so computational filtering was required. The study included only a couple of donors, which limits how far the findings can be generalized. A small share of clonotypes was detected in both CD4 and CD8 compartments, with the overlap likely arising from convergent recombination.

The intended sense of this specimen's treatment or condition label: live attenuated yellow fever vaccine strain. At every blood-draw timepoint, two biological replicates of bulk PBMCs were collected. A standard Ficoll-Paque protocol was used to isolate PBMCs from peripheral blood. TriZol was used to extract RNA from bulk PBMCs, from CD4 and CD8 fractions, and from dextramer-positive and dextramer-negative fractions. This TCR was recovered from a man aged 25-45 years who received the YFV17D yellow fever vaccine. The sequence links TRBV7-7 to TRBJ2-1; TRBD2 is a possible D gene, resting on 6 matching bases. The sample consisted of PBMCs, taken on the day of the yellow fever booster vaccination. The CDR3 in this case is CASSPTSNFDNEQFF. The base sequence is TGTGCTAGCAGCCCTACTAGCAATTTCGACAATGAGCAGTTCTTC.